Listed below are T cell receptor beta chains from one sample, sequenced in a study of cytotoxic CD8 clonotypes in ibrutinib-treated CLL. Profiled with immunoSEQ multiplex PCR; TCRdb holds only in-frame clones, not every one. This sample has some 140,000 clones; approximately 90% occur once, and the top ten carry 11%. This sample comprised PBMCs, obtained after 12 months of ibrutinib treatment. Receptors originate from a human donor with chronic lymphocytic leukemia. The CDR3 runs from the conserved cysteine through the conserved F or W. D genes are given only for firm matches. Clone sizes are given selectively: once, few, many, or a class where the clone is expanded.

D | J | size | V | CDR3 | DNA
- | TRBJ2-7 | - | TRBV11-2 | CASSTTGSGQYF | TGTGCCAGCAGCACCACAGGTAGCGGGCAGTACTTC
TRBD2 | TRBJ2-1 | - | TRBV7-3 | CASSPISSGNEQFF | TGTGCCAGCAGCCCCATAAGTAGCGGGAATGAGCAGTTCTTC
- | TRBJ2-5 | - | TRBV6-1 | CASSERVRKVEETQYF | TGTGCCAGCAGTGAAAGGGTTCGCAAAGTGGAGGAGACCCAGTACTTC
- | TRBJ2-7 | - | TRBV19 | CASSIVSGTADYEQYF | TGTGCCAGTAGTATTGTGTCTGGGACCGCAGACTACGAGCAGTACTTC
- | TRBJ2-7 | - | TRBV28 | CASSRSDREDKQYF | TGTGCCAGCAGTAGAAGTGACAGGGAGGATAAGCAGTACTTC
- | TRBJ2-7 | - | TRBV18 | CASSPNPTYEQYF | TGTGCCAGCTCACCAAACCCCACCTACGAGCAGTACTTC
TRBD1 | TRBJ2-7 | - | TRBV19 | CASSRAARGLYEQYF | TGTGCCAGTAGCCGCGCGGCCAGGGGGCTATACGAGCAGTACTTC
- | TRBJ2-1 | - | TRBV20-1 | CSASRNEQFF | TGCAGTGCTAGCCGGAATGAGCAGTTCTTC
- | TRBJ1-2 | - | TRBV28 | CASSLAQDPNYGYTF | TGTGCCAGCAGTTTGGCACAGGACCCTAACTATGGCTACACCTTC
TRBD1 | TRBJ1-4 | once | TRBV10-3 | CASWTGGNEKLFF | TGTGCCTCGTGGACAGGGGGTAATGAAAAACTGTTTTTT
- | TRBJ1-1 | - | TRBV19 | CASRYIMNTEAFF | TGTGCCAGTAGATATATTATGAACACTGAAGCTTTCTTT
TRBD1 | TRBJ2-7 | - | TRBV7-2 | CASRPLDRASYEQYF | TGTGCCAGCAGACCCCTAGACAGGGCATCCTACGAGCAGTACTTC
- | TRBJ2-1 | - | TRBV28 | CASSVSSKRQFF | TGTGCCAGCAGTGTTTCTAGCAAGAGGCAGTTCTTC
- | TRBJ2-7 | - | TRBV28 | CASSLKGYEQYF | TGTGCCAGCAGTTTAAAAGGGTACGAGCAGTACTTC
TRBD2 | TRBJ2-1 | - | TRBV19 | CASSPLPGTSGAYNEQFF | TGTGCCAGTAGTCCACTACCGGGGACTAGCGGAGCCTACAATGAGCAGTTCTTC
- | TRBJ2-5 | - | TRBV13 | CASSHPPQGLETQYF | TGTGCCAGCAGCCACCCCCCCCAGGGATTAGAGACCCAGTACTTC
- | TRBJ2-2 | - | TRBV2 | CASIRELNTGELFF | TGTGCCAGCATCCGGGAGCTGAACACCGGGGAGCTGTTTTTT
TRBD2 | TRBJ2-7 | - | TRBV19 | CASSIATSGRGYEQYF | TGTGCCAGTAGTATAGCGACTAGCGGGAGAGGGTACGAGCAGTACTTC
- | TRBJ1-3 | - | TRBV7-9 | CASSHTGNTIYF | TGTGCCAGCAGCCACACTGGAAACACCATATATTTT
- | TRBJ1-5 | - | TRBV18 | CASSGGGPGQPQHF | TGTGCCAGCTCCGGGGGGGGGCCCGGACAGCCCCAGCATTTT
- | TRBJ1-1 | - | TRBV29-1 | CSVARQAEGAFF | TGCAGCGTTGCCCGGCAGGCCGAGGGCGCTTTCTTT
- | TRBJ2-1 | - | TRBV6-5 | CASSAGTSSYNEQFF | TGTGCCAGCAGTGCCGGAACCAGCTCCTACAATGAGCAGTTCTTC
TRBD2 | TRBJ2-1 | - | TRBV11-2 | CASSPRTSGSGSYNEQFF | TGTGCCAGCAGCCCCCGGACTAGCGGGAGCGGGTCCTACAATGAGCAGTTCTTC
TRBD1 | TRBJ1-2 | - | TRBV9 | CASRDDRVIYGYTF | TGTGCCAGCAGAGATGACAGGGTAATTTATGGCTACACCTTC
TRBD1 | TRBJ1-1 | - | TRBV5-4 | CASSEKDRGSEAFF | TGTGCCAGCAGCGAAAAGGACAGGGGAAGTGAAGCTTTCTTT
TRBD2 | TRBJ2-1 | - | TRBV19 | CASSIDHAAGVGYNEQFF | TGTGCCAGTAGTATAGATCATGCAGCGGGAGTAGGCTACAATGAGCAGTTCTTC
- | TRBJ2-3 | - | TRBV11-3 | CASSLDGGTGDTQYF | TGTGCCAGCAGCTTAGATGGTGGCACCGGGGATACGCAGTATTTT
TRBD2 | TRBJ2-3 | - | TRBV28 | CATLTSGRKGKTDTQYF | TGTGCCACCCTGACTAGCGGGAGGAAGGGAAAGACAGATACGCAGTATTTT
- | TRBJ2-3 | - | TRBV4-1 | CASSQDHLTDTQYF | TGCGCCAGCAGCCAAGATCACCTCACCGATACGCAGTATTTT
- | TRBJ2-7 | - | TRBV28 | CASSWDNKIYEQYF | TGTGCCAGCAGTTGGGACAACAAGATCTACGAGCAGTACTTC
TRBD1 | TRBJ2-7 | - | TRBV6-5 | CASTQDRSEEQYF | TGTGCCAGCACCCAGGACAGGTCGGAAGAGCAGTACTTC
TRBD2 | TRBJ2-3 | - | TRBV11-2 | CASSLAPGGYTDTQYF | TGTGCCAGCAGCTTAGCCCCGGGAGGCTACACAGATACGCAGTATTTT
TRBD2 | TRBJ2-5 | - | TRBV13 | CASSLASWLASGQETQYF | TGTGCCAGCAGCTTAGCTAGTTGGTTGGCTAGCGGACAAGAGACCCAGTACTTC
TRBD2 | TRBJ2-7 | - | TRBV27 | CASRPEAGAYREQYF | TGTGCCAGCAGACCAGAAGCGGGGGCGTATCGCGAGCAGTACTTC
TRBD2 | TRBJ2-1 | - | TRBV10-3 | CAIREIAGVSNEQFF | TGTGCCATCAGAGAGATAGCGGGAGTTTCAAATGAGCAGTTCTTC
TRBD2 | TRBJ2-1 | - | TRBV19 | CASSIGVFGTSGRYNEQFF | TGTGCCAGTAGTATAGGGGTGTTCGGGACTAGCGGGAGATACAATGAGCAGTTCTTC
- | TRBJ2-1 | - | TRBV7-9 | CASSFYRWEPRRYNEQFF | TGTGCCAGCAGCTTTTACAGGTGGGAACCTCGACGGTACAATGAGCAGTTCTTC
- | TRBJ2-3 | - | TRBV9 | CASSVKSGGTRTDTQYF | TGTGCCAGCAGCGTAAAGTCAGGGGGGACCCGCACAGATACGCAGTATTTT
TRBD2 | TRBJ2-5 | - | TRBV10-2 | CASSEGLAGETQYF | TGCGCCAGCAGTGAGGGACTAGCGGGAGAGACCCAGTACTTC
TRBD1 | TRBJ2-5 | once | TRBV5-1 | CASSLLGTGTRQETQYF | TGCGCCAGCAGCTTACTCGGGACAGGGACGAGGCAAGAGACCCAGTACTTC
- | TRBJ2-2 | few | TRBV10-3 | CAIRQIGPSGDGGELFF | TGTGCCATACGACAGATTGGTCCCTCCGGGGACGGCGGGGAGCTGTTTTTT
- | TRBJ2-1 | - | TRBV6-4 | CASSDSNGGGQFF | TGTGCCAGCAGTGACTCTAACGGCGGAGGGCAGTTCTTC
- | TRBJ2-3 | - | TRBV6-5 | CASSYSGPTTDTQYF | TGTGCCAGCAGTTACTCAGGGCCCACAACAGATACGCAGTATTTT
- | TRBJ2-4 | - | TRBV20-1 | CSAGRHIQYF | TGCAGTGCTGGACGACACATTCAGTACTTC
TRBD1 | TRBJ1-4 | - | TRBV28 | CASRGGSANEKLFF | TGTGCCAGCAGAGGGGGCTCGGCTAATGAAAAACTGTTTTTT
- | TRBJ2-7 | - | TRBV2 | CASSEALHGEQYF | TGTGCCAGCAGTGAAGCGCTCCACGGAGAGCAGTACTTC
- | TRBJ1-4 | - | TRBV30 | CAWSKTSRAGGRGLFF | TGTGCCTGGAGTAAGACTTCGAGGGCCGGGGGACGTGGACTGTTTTTT
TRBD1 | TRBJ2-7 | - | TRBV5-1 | CASSLQGPSNYEQYF | TGCGCCAGCAGCCTACAGGGGCCCTCGAATTACGAGCAGTACTTC
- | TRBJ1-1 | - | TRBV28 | CASSFSAGTEAFF | TGTGCCAGCAGTTTTTCTGCGGGCACTGAAGCTTTCTTT
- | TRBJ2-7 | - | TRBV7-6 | CASSLDDRGREQYF | TGTGCCAGCAGCTTAGATGATCGGGGGCGCGAGCAGTACTTC
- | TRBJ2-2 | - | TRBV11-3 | CASSLDGELFF | TGTGCCAGCAGCTTAGACGGGGAGCTGTTTTTT
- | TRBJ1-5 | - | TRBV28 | CASSEGQVGDQPQHF | TGTGCCAGCAGTGAAGGGCAGGTTGGGGATCAGCCCCAGCATTTT
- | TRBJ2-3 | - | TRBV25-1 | CASSEPPGLGTDTQYF | TGTGCCAGCAGTGAACCTCCCGGCCTGGGCACAGATACGCAGTATTTT
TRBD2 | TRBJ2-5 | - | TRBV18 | CASSPPSGGETQYF | TGTGCCAGCTCACCGCCTAGCGGGGGGGAGACCCAGTACTTC